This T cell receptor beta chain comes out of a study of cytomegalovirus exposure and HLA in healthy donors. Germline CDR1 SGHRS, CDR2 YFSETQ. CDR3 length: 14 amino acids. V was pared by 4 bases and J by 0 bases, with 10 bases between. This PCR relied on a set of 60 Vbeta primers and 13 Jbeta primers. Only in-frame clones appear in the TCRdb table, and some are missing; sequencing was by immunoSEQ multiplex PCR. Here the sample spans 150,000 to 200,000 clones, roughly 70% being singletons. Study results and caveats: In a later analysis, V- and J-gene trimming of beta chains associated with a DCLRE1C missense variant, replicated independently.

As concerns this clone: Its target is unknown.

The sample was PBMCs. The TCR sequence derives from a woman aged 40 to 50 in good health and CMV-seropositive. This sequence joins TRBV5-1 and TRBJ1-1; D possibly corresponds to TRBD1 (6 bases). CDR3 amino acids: CASSEDRLNTEAFF. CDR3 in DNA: TGCGCCAGCAGCGAGGACAGACTGAACACTGAAGCTTTCTTT.